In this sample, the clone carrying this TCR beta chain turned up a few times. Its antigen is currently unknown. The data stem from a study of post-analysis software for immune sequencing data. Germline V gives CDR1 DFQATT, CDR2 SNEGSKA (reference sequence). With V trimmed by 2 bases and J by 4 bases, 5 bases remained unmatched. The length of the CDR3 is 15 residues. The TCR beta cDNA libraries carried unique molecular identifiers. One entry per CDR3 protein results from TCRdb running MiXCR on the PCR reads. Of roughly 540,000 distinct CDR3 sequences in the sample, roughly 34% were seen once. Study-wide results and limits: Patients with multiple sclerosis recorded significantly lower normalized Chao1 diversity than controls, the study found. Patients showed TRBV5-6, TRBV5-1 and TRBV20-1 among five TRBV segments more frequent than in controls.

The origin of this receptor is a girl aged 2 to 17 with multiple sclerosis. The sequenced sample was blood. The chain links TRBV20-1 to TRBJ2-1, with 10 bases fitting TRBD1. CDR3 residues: CSARLSGQGYNEQFF. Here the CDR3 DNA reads TGCAGTGCTAGACTTTCGGGACAGGGGTACAATGAGCAGTTCTTC.